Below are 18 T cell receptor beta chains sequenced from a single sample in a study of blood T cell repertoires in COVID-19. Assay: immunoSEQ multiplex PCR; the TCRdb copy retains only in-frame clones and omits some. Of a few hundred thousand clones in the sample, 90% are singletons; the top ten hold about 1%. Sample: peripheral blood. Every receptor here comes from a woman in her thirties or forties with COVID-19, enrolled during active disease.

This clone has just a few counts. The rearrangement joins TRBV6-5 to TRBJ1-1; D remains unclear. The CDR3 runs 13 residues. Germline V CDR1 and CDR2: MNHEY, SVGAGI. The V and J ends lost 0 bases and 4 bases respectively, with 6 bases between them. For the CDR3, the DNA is TGTGCCAGCAGTTACTCAAAACTCACTGAAGCTTTCTTT. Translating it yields CASSYSKLTEAFF.

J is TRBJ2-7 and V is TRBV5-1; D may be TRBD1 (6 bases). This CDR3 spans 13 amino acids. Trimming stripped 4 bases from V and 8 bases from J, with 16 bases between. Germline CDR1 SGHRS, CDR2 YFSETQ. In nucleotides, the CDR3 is TGCGCCAGCAGCCTAACTTCGGACAGACAGCAGTACTTC. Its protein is CASSLTSDRQQYF.

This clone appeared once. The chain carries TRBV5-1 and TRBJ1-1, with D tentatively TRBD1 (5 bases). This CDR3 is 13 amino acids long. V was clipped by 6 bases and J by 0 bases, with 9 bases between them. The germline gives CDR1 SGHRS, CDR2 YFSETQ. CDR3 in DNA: TGCGCCAGCATAGGGGACTTGAACACTGAAGCTTTCTTT. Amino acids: CASIGDLNTEAFF. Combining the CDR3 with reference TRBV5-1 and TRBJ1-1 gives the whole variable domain KAGVTQTPRYLIKTRGQQVTLSCSPISGHRSVSWYQQTPGQGLQFLFEYFSETQRNKGNFPGRFSGRQFSNSRSEMNVSTLELGDSALYLCASIGDLNTEAFFGQGTRLTVV.

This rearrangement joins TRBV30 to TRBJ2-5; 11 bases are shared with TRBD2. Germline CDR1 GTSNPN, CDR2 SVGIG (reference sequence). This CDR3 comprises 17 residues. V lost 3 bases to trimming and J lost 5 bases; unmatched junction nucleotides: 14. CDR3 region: CAWSPLFSGRDSETQYF. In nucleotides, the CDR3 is TGTGCCTGGAGCCCACTCTTTAGCGGGAGGGATTCGGAGACCCAGTACTTC.

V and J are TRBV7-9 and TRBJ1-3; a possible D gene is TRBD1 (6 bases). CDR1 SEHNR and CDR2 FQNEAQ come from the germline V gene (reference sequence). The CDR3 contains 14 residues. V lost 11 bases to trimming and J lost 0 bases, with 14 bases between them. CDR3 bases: TGTGCCTGGAGGGGGGGGGCCTCTGGAAACACCATATATTTT. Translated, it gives CAWRGGASGNTIYF. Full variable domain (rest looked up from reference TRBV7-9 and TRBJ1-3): DTGVSQNPRHKITKRGQNVTFRCDPISEHNRLYWYRQTLGQGPEFLTYFQNEAQLEKSRLLSDRFSAERPKGSFSTLEIQRTEQGDSAMYLCAWRGGASGNTIYFGEGSWLTVV.

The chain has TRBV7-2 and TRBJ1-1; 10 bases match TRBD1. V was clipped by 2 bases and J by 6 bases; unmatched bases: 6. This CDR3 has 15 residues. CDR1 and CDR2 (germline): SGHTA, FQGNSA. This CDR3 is CASSLRQGARSEAFF. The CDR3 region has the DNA TGTGCCAGCAGCTTACGACAGGGGGCGCGCTCTGAAGCTTTCTTT. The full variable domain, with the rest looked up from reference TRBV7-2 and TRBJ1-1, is GAGVSQSPSNKVTEKGKDVELRCDPISGHTALYWYRQSLGQGLEFLIYFQGNSAPDKSGLPSDRFSAERTGGSVSTLTIQRTQQEDSAVYLCASSLRQGARSEAFFGQGTRLTVV.

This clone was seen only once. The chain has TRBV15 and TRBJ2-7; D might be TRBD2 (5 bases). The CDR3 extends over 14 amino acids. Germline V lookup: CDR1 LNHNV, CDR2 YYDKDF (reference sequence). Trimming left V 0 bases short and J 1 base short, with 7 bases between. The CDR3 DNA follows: TGTGCCACCAGCAGAGATCGGGGTTCCTACGAGCAGTACTTC. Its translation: CATSRDRGSYEQYF.

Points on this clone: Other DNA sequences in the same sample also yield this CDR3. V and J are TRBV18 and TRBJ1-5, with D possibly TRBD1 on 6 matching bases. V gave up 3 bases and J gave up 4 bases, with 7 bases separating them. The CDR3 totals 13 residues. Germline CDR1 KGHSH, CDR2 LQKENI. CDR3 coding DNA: TGTGCCAGCTCACCGGGGGCTAATCAGCCCCAGCATTTT. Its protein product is CASSPGANQPQHF. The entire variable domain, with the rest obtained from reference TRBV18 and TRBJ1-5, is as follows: NAGVMQNPRHLVRRRGQEARLRCSPMKGHSHVYWYRQLPEEGLKFMVYLQKENIIDESGMPKERFSAEFPKEGPSILRIQQVVRGDSAAYFCASSPGANQPQHFGDGTRLSIL.

The CDR3 DNA is TGTGCCGGACTTGGATCCTACGAGCAGTACTTC. Translation: CAGLGSYEQYF. V usage is TRBV12-3 or TRBV12-4 and J usage is TRBJ2-7; D perhaps matches TRBD2 (5 bases). V was pared by 11 bases and J by 1 base, with 9 bases between. This CDR3 region has 11 residues.

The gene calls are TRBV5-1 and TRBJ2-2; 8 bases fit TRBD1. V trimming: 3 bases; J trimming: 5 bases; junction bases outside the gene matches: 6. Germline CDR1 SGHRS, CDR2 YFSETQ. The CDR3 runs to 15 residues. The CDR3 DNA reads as TGCGCCAGCAGCTCGTGGACAGGGACAACCGGGGAGCTGTTTTTT. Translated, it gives CASSSWTGTTGELFF.

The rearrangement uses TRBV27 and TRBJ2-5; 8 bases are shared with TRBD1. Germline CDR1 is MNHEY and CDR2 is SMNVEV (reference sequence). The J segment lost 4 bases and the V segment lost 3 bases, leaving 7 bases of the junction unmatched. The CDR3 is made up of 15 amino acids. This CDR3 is CASSFTGTGGETQYF. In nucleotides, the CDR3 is TGTGCCAGCAGTTTTACAGGAACAGGGGGAGAGACCCAGTACTTC.

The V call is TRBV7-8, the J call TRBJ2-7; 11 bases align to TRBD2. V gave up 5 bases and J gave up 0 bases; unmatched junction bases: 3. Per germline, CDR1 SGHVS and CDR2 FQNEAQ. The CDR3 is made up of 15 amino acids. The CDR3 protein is CASSDSGRASYEQYF. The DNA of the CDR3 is TGTGCCAGCAGCGATAGCGGGAGGGCCTCCTACGAGCAGTACTTC.

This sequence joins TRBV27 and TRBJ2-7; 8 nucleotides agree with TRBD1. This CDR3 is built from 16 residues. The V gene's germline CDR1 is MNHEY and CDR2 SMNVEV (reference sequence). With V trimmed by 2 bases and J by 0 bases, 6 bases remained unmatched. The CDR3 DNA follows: TGTGCCAGCAGTTTACGTCAGGGGGCAATCTCCTACGAGCAGTACTTC. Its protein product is CASSLRQGAISYEQYF.

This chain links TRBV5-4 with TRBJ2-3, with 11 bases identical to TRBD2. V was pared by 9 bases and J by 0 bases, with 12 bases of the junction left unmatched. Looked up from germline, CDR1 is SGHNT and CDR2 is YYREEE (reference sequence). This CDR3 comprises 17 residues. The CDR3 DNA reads TGTGCCACTCGGAGCCTAGCGGGAGGAAGGAGCACAGATACGCAGTATTTT. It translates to CATRSLAGGRSTDTQYF.

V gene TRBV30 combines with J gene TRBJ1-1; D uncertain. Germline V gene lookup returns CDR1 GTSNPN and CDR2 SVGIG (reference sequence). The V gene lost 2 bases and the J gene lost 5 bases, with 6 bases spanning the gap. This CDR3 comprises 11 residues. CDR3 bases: TGTGCCTGGAGTCAGTTGACTGAAGCTTTCTTT. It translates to CAWSQLTEAFF.

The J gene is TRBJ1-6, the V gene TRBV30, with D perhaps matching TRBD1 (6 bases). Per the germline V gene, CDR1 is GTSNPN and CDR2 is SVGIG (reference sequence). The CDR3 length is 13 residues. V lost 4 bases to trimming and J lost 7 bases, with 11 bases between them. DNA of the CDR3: TGTGCCTGGAAGCACAGGGCCAATTCACCCCTCCACTTT. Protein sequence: CAWKHRANSPLHF.

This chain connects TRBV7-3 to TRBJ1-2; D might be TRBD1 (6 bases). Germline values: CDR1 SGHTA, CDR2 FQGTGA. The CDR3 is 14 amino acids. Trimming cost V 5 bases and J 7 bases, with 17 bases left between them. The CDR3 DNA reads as TGTGCCAGCAGCCCGAAAGGCAGGGGTAGTGGCTACACCTTC. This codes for CASSPKGRGSGYTF.

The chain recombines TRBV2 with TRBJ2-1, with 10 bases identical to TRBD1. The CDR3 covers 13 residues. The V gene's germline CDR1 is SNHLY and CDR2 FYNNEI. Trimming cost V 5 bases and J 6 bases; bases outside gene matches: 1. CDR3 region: CASSRDRGNEQFF. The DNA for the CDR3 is TGTGCCAGCAGTCGGGACAGGGGCAATGAGCAGTTCTTC.